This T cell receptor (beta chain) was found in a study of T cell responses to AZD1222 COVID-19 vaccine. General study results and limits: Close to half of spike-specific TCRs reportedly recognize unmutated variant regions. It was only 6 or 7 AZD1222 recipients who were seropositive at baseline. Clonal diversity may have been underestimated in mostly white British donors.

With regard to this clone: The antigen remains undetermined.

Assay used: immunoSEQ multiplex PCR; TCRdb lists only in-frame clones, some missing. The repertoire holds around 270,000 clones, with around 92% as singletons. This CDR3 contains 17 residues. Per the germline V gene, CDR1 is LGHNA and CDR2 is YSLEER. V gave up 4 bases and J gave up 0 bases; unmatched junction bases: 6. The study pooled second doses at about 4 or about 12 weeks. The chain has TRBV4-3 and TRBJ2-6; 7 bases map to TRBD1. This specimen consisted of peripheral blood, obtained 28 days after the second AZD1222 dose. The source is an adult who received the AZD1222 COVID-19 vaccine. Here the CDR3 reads CASSLGTAYSGANVLTF. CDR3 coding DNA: TGCGCCAGCAGCCTGGGGACAGCCTACTCTGGGGCCAACGTCCTGACTTTC.